This is a list of T cell receptor beta chains from one sample in a study of CD8 T cells in Susac syndrome. TCRdb analysed the immunoSEQ multiplex PCR reads with MiXCR anew, one entry per CDR3 protein. The sample holds 200,000 to 250,000 distinct CDR3 sequences, approximately 90% seen once. Material: CD8+ T cells from PBMCs. Every receptor here comes from a human donor with multiple sclerosis. Both conserved end residues are part of each CDR3. Each record gives: J gene, clone size, V gene, D gene, CDR3 length, CDR3 protein, CDR3 DNA. A D gene is named only where the DNA matches it firmly. Size values are once, few and many counts, or a class for expanded clones, and some rows have none.

>TRBJ1-1|-|TRBV27|-|14
CASSFQGPGAEAFF
TGTGCCAGCAGTTTCCAGGGCCCGGGAGCTGAAGCTTTCTTT
>TRBJ2-5|-|TRBV27|-|14
CASRRALGGETQYF
TGTGCCAGCAGAAGGGCCCTGGGAGGAGAGACCCAGTACTTC
>TRBJ2-1|once|TRBV9|TRBD2|16
CASSVGLAGAYNEQFF
TGTGCCAGCAGCGTAGGACTAGCGGGGGCCTACAATGAGCAGTTCTTC
>TRBJ1-2|once|TRBV2|-|15
CASSEYGPANYGYTF
TGTGCCAGCAGTGAATATGGGCCTGCTAACTATGGCTACACCTTC
>TRBJ2-1|once|TRBV3-1|TRBD2|15
CASSQTSGGHNEQFF
TGTGCCAGCAGCCAGACTAGCGGGGGCCACAATGAGCAGTTCTTC
>TRBJ1-1|-|TRBV6-1|-|11
CASRVVGEAFF
TGTGCCAGCCGGGTCGTCGGGGAAGCTTTCTTT
>TRBJ2-2|-|TRBV3-1|-|19
CASSRMVGGVRTNTGELFF
TGTGCCAGCAGCCGCATGGTCGGCGGAGTACGTACGAACACCGGGGAGCTGTTTTTT
>TRBJ1-1|-|TRBV25-1|-|14
CASSGRLIRTEAFF
TGTGCCAGCAGTGGACGATTAATAAGGACTGAAGCTTTCTTT
>TRBJ1-1|-|TRBV20-1|-|11
CIARETETAFF
TGCATCGCCCGGGAGACGGAAACCGCTTTCTTT
>TRBJ1-3|-|TRBV10-3|-|13
CAISPLAGNTIYF
TGTGCCATTTCTCCCCTAGCTGGAAACACCATATATTTT
>TRBJ2-7|-|TRBV4-3|-|15
CASSQDLPGSYEQYF
TGCGCCAGCAGCCAAGATTTACCAGGGTCCTACGAGCAGTACTTC
>TRBJ1-2|-|TRBV23-1|-|16
CASSQSSSRFGYGYTF
TGCGCCAGCAGTCAATCCTCGTCCAGGTTTGGGTATGGCTACACCTTC
>TRBJ2-1|once|TRBV9|-|12
CASSRRPDEQFF
TGTGCCAGCAGCAGGAGGCCGGATGAGCAGTTCTTC
>TRBJ2-1|-|TRBV5-1|TRBD2|16
CASSWSLGLADNEQFF
TGCGCCAGCAGCTGGTCCCTAGGACTAGCGGACAATGAGCAGTTCTTC
>TRBJ1-2|-|TRBV27|TRBD1|14
CASSPDGTGYGYTF
TGTGCCAGCAGTCCCGATGGGACAGGGTATGGCTACACCTTC
>TRBJ1-2|-|TRBV20-1|-|16
CSALRRVGVPDYGYTF
TGCAGTGCTCTTAGGAGGGTTGGGGTTCCGGACTATGGCTACACCTTC
>TRBJ2-1|once|TRBV2|TRBD1|14
CASGPDRVRNEQFF
TGTGCCAGCGGGCCCGACAGGGTTCGCAATGAGCAGTTCTTC
>TRBJ2-1|-|TRBV27|-|16
CASTLLGGNSYNEQFF
TGTGCCAGCACACTCCTAGGGGGGAACTCCTACAATGAGCAGTTCTTC
>TRBJ2-3|-|TRBV20-1|TRBD2|16
CSIPAGETTSTDTQYF
TGCAGTATACCAGCGGGGGAAACCACTAGCACAGATACGCAGTATTTT
>TRBJ2-7|-|TRBV7-2|-|15
CASSETGLRENEQYF
TGTGCCAGCAGCGAAACAGGACTCCGGGAGAACGAGCAGTACTTC
>TRBJ2-7|-|TRBV19|-|15
CASSMSVGSLDEQYF
TGTGCCAGTAGTATGTCGGTCGGGAGTCTCGACGAGCAGTACTTC
>TRBJ2-3|-|TRBV9|TRBD2|15
CASSATSGVTDTQYF
TGTGCCAGCAGCGCGACTAGCGGGGTAACAGATACGCAGTATTTT
>TRBJ1-1|once|TRBV30|-|13
CAWSGGWQTEAFF
TGTGCCTGGAGTGGGGGTTGGCAGACTGAAGCTTTCTTT
>TRBJ1-1|once|TRBV29-1|-|14
CSVEEPVGTTEAFF
TGCAGCGTTGAAGAACCCGTGGGGACCACTGAAGCTTTCTTT
>TRBJ2-1|-|TRBV12-3/TRBV12-4|-|13
CASRMDPSNEQFF
TGTGCCAGCAGAATGGACCCTAGCAATGAGCAGTTCTTC
>TRBJ2-4|-|TRBV5-6|-|16
CASSFKGDLAKNIQYF
TGTGCCAGCAGCTTCAAAGGAGATCTAGCCAAAAACATTCAGTACTTC
>TRBJ1-2|once|TRBV28|-|15
CASSRVSAGYYGYTF
TGTGCCAGCAGTAGAGTGAGCGCGGGGTACTATGGCTACACCTTC
>TRBJ2-2|-|TRBV7-8|-|16
CASSNPDYPSTGELFF
TGTGCCAGCAGCAATCCGGACTATCCATCCACCGGGGAGCTGTTTTTT
>TRBJ2-7|-|TRBV7-8|-|12
CASSPGNDEQYF
TGTGCCAGCAGCCCCGGGAATGACGAGCAGTACTTC
>TRBJ2-7|-|TRBV4-3|-|13
CASSQDKGTEQYF
TGCGCCAGCAGCCAAGATAAGGGTACGGAGCAGTACTTC
>TRBJ2-1|-|TRBV6-4|TRBD2|14
CASSDQGLANEQFF
TGTGCCAGCAGTGACCAGGGACTAGCGAATGAGCAGTTCTTC
>TRBJ1-2|-|TRBV6-6|-|15
CASSTDGRPDYGYTF
TGTGCCAGCAGTACCGATGGACGTCCGGACTATGGCTACACCTTC
>TRBJ2-1|-|TRBV6-6|-|12
CAGPCLFNEQFF
TGTGCCGGTCCTTGTCTATTCAATGAGCAGTTCTTC
>TRBJ2-7|-|TRBV29-1|TRBD1|14
CSVEGVGGSYEQYF
TGCAGCGTTGAGGGGGTAGGGGGCAGCTACGAGCAGTACTTC
>TRBJ2-3|-|TRBV12-3/TRBV12-4|TRBD2|13
CASLAGGADTQYF
TGTGCCAGCCTAGCGGGGGGGGCAGATACGCAGTATTTT
>TRBJ1-1|-|TRBV6-5|-|17
CASSYLSGSPANTEAFF
TGTGCCAGCAGTTACCTCTCAGGAAGCCCAGCTAACACTGAAGCTTTCTTT
>TRBJ2-1|-|TRBV19|-|15
CASRRDMSSYNEQFF
TGTGCCAGTAGGCGGGACATGAGCTCCTACAATGAGCAGTTCTTC
>TRBJ2-1|-|TRBV7-9|TRBD1|14
CASSRDRGRNEQFF
TGTGCCAGCAGCAGGGACAGGGGACGGAATGAGCAGTTCTTC
>TRBJ2-2|-|TRBV4-3|-|16
CASSPQGRFEPGELFF
TGCGCCAGCAGCCCCCAGGGGCGTTTTGAACCCGGGGAGCTGTTTTTT
>TRBJ1-1|-|TRBV9|TRBD1|14
CASSQTGGTTEAFF
TGTGCCAGCAGCCAAACAGGGGGCACCACTGAAGCTTTCTTT
>TRBJ2-1|-|TRBV12-3/TRBV12-4|-|15
CASTRGWEGGNEQFF
TGTGCCAGCACTCGAGGGTGGGAGGGGGGTAATGAGCAGTTCTTC
>TRBJ1-2|-|TRBV19|-|14
CASSVALANYGYTF
TGTGCCAGTAGTGTCGCTTTAGCTAACTATGGCTACACCTTC
>TRBJ2-2|-|TRBV5-5|-|11
CASSRGGELFF
TGTGCCAGCAGCCGAGGCGGGGAGCTGTTTTTT
>TRBJ2-2|-|TRBV4-3|TRBD2|17
CASSQGLAGLNTGELFF
TGCGCCAGCAGCCAAGGGCTAGCGGGATTAAACACCGGGGAGCTGTTTTTT
>TRBJ2-1|-|TRBV11-2|-|14
CASHHWLSYNEQFF
TGTGCCAGCCATCATTGGCTATCCTACAATGAGCAGTTCTTC
>TRBJ2-3|-|TRBV9|-|15
CASSAGRVGTDTQYF
TGTGCCAGCAGCGCGGGCCGGGTCGGGACAGATACGCAGTATTTT
>TRBJ1-1|-|TRBV29-1|-|14
CSVYPLGGNTEAFF
TGCAGCGTCTATCCCCTTGGGGGGAACACTGAAGCTTTCTTT
>TRBJ1-2|once|TRBV7-9|-|13
CASSLGWSYGYTF
TGTGCCAGCAGCTTAGGCTGGTCTTACGGCTACACCTTC